A single sample gave rise to the 23 T cell receptor beta chains below, sequenced in a study of T-cell reconstitution after alpha-beta-depleted transplantation in children. Library preparation (for TCRbeta) was performed with unique molecular identifiers. TCRdb redid the calling of the PCR reads with MiXCR, one entry per CDR3 protein. Among about 480,000 distinct CDR3 sequences, about 12% were seen once, and the ten largest hold about 5.4%. The sequences come from PBMCs from the stem cell graft donor, collected from the stem cell graft. The receptors were gathered from a human donor who donated a stem cell graft to a child with combined immunodeficiency.

This chain links TRBV5-1 with TRBJ1-5; maybe TRBD1 (6 bases). The CDR3 runs 15 residues. The ends were cut back, 0 bases at V and 3 bases at J, with 10 bases in the middle. In germline, CDR1 is SGHRS, CDR2 YFSETQ. The CDR3 coding sequence is TGCGCCAGCAGCTTGGATCACAGGGACAATCAGCCCCAGCATTTT. Translated, it gives CASSLDHRDNQPQHF. Full variable domain (missing parts from reference TRBV5-1 and TRBJ1-5): KAGVTQTPRYLIKTRGQQVTLSCSPISGHRSVSWYQQTPGQGLQFLFEYFSETQRNKGNFPGRFSGRQFSNSRSEMNVSTLELGDSALYLCASSLDHRDNQPQHFGDGTRLSIL.

The table lists this clonotype with a few counts. V gene TRBV7-2 combines with J gene TRBJ2-7; D not certain. CDR3 length: 14 residues. The V and J ends lost 0 bases and 3 bases respectively, with 9 bases between them. In germline, CDR1 is SGHTA, CDR2 FQGNSA. CDR3 sequence: CASSLAKAVYEQYF. CDR3 bases: TGTGCCAGCAGCTTAGCGAAGGCTGTCTACGAGCAGTACTTC.

This clonotype has more than one count but fewer than ten. The CDR3 region is CASSLAGSPNTEAFF. CDR3 in DNA: TGTGCCAGCAGTTTAGCGGGTTCACCGAACACTGAAGCTTTCTTT. The rearrangement links TRBV27 to TRBJ1-1; D ambiguous. The CDR3 is 15 amino acids. With 2 bases removed from V and 1 base from J, the gap between germline ends came to 11 bases. CDR1 MNHEY and CDR2 SMNVEV come from the germline V gene (reference sequence).

This clonotype showed up many times. The J gene is TRBJ2-7, the V gene TRBV20-1, with 7 positions matching TRBD2. V lost 6 bases to trimming and J lost 1 base; unmatched junction nucleotides: 9. The CDR3 consists of 14 residues. Germline values: CDR1 DFQATT, CDR2 SNEGSKA (reference sequence). The CDR3 reads CSARRHGGSYEQYF. The DNA for the CDR3 is TGCAGTGCACGACGGCACGGGGGGTCCTACGAGCAGTACTTC.

The rearrangement uses TRBV29-1 and TRBJ2-5, with D uncertain. V dropped 3 bases and J dropped 2 bases, with 7 bases sitting between them. Looked up from germline, CDR1 is SQVTM and CDR2 is ANQGSEA. The CDR3 is made up of 12 amino acids. This CDR3 reads CSVDALQETQYF. The CDR3 DNA reads TGCAGCGTTGATGCGCTGCAAGAGACCCAGTACTTC.

This clonotype has only a few counts. V gene TRBV20-1 combines with J gene TRBJ1-2, with D maybe TRBD1 (5 bases). Trimming removed 4 bases at V and 5 bases at J, with 11 bases between. Per germline, CDR1 DFQATT and CDR2 SNEGSKA (reference sequence). The CDR3 runs 12 residues. CDR3 bases: TGCAGTGCTATACAACAGGCATATGGCTACACCTTC. Its translation is CSAIQQAYGYTF.

The V call is TRBV12-3 or TRBV12-4, the J call TRBJ1-5; possibly TRBD1 for D (5 bases). The CDR3 runs 13 residues. V gave up 4 bases and J gave up 3 bases, with 7 bases separating them. The CDR3 reads CASSSGFNQPQHF. In nucleotides, the CDR3 is TGTGCCAGCAGTTCAGGGTTCAATCAGCCCCAGCATTTT.

The rearrangement links TRBV24-1 to TRBJ2-7, with 10 bases that match TRBD1. CDR3 length: 15 amino acids. Germline values: CDR1 KGHDR, CDR2 SFDVKD. V dropped 5 bases and J dropped 1; count of bases not matched to a gene: 4. This chain's CDR3 is CATSASGQGSYEQYF. CDR3 DNA: TGTGCCACCAGTGCCTCGGGACAGGGGTCCTACGAGCAGTACTTC.

The CDR3 here is CASSPTGVSANEKLFF. CDR3 bases: TGCGCCAGCAGCCCCACCGGTGTGTCGGCTAATGAAAAACTGTTTTTT. The chain couples TRBV4-3 to TRBJ1-4; D is uncertain. Germline V gives CDR1 LGHNA, CDR2 YSLEER. V gave up 4 bases and J gave up 3 bases, with 15 bases separating them. The CDR3 is 16 amino acids.

The chain uses TRBV6-5 and TRBJ1-5; the D is unclear. Trimming shortened V by 4 bases and J by 3 bases, and 13 bases separated the two germline ends. The germline V gene encodes CDR1 MNHEY and CDR2 SVGAGI. The CDR3 has 15 amino acids. CDR3: CASSSQDTYNQPQHF. The CDR3 DNA is TGTGCCAGCAGTTCCCAAGACACCTACAATCAGCCCCAGCATTTT.

This clonotype was picked up many times. This chain joins TRBV12-3 or TRBV12-4 and TRBJ2-3, with unresolved D. The CDR3 sequence is 15 residues long. Trimming took 6 bases from V and 4 from J, leaving 17 bases between them. The CDR3 loop is CASSIQKTTADTQYF. The DNA of the CDR3 is TGTGCCAGCAGCATACAGAAAACTACCGCAGATACGCAGTATTTT.

This clonotype turned up a few times. The chain is built from TRBV5-1 and TRBJ2-1; 14 positions match TRBD2. CDR1 and CDR2 from the germline V gene are SGHRS and YFSETQ. The CDR3 covers 17 residues. The junction had 6 bases not matched to a gene; V was cut back by 4 bases and J by 3 bases. The CDR3 region has the DNA TGCGCCAGCAGCCCCCGAGGGACTAGCGGGAGCTACAATGAGCAGTTCTTC. Translating gives CASSPRGTSGSYNEQFF.

This clonotype was seen more than once but under ten times. The gene calls are TRBV30 and TRBJ2-6; D is unresolved. This CDR3 comprises 15 residues. From germline, CDR1 is GTSNPN and CDR2 SVGIG (reference sequence). V was cut by 0 bases and J by 0 bases, with 6 bases left in between. CDR3 in amino acids: CAWSVQPSGANVLTF. The CDR3, as DNA: TGTGCCTGGAGTGTACAGCCCTCTGGGGCCAACGTCCTGACTTTC.

The chain recombines TRBV4-3 with TRBJ2-7, with TRBD2 matching 9 bases. The V segment lost 3 bases and the J segment 4 bases; nucleotides outside the gene matches: 7. The CDR3 has 15 residues. The V gene's germline CDR1 is LGHNA and CDR2 YSLEER. The CDR3 DNA sequence: TGCGCCAGCAGCCAGACGGCGGGGGGGCTTTACGAGCAGTACTTC. It encodes CASSQTAGGLYEQYF.

This clonotype was seen ten or more times. CDR3 nucleotides: TGCGCCAGCAGCCATGTAGGAGGAGGAGGCAGGGTTGAGACCCAGTACTTC. The encoded protein is CASSHVGGGGRVETQYF. V usage is TRBV4-3 and J usage is TRBJ2-5; D might be TRBD1 or TRBD2, each matching 5 bases. Trimming removed 3 bases at V and 5 bases at J, with 22 bases between. The CDR3 is made up of 17 amino acids. The germline CDR1 and CDR2 sequences are LGHNA and YSLEER.

This clonotype was recorded a few times. The chain carries TRBV7-9 and TRBJ1-1; 8 bases agree with TRBD1. The V segment lost 3 bases and the J segment 6 bases; nucleotides outside the gene matches: 3. The CDR3 spans 13 residues. CDR1 SEHNR and CDR2 FQNEAQ come from the germline V gene (reference sequence). This chain's CDR3 is CASSLTGVSEAFF. The DNA for the CDR3 is TGTGCCAGCAGCTTGACAGGGGTATCTGAAGCTTTCTTT.

The chain recombines TRBV21-1 with TRBJ2-7; the D call TRBD2 from the table was never checked on the DNA. TRBV21-1 is reported as a pseudogene. The CDR3 extends over 19 amino acids. DNA for the CDR3: TGTGCCAGCAGCCTTCTAAAACCCCGGACTAGCGGGAGCTCCTACGAGCAGTACTTC. Its translation: CASSLLKPRTSGSSYEQYF.

This clonotype was found a few times. This sequence joins TRBV3-1 and TRBJ2-7; D is perhaps TRBD2 (6 bases). V lost 4 bases to trimming and J lost 5 bases, with 24 bases between them. This CDR3 is 17 amino acids long. Germline CDR1 reads LGHDT; CDR2 reads YNNKEL (reference sequence). For the CDR3, the DNA is TGTGCCAGCAGCCTCCGAGGGAGACTAGGCCAAGGAAACGAGCAGTACTTC. Residues: CASSLRGRLGQGNEQYF.

This clonotype was observed a handful of times. V and J are TRBV3-1 and TRBJ2-1; D is ambiguous. Germline CDR1 and CDR2: LGHDT and YNNKEL (reference sequence). Trimming took 1 base from V and 5 from J, leaving 6 bases between them. CDR3 length: 13 amino acids. The CDR3 sequence is CASSQGPHNEQFF. CDR3 coding DNA: TGTGCCAGCAGCCAAGGCCCACACAATGAGCAGTTCTTC.

This clonotype has just a few counts. The J gene is TRBJ1-4, the V gene TRBV9; the D gene is possibly TRBD1 (5 bases). The CDR3 is 15 residues long. Trimming cost V 3 bases and J 7 bases, with 16 bases left between them. The germline gives CDR1 SGDLS, CDR2 YYNGEE. This CDR3 reads CASSALGERGEKLFF. DNA of the CDR3: TGTGCCAGCAGCGCCCTAGGAGAAAGGGGTGAAAAACTGTTTTTT.

The chain joins TRBV25-1 to TRBJ2-3; D uncertain. The CDR3 is made up of 14 amino acids. CDR1 MGHDK and CDR2 SYGVNS come from the germline V gene. The V and J ends lost 2 bases and 6 bases respectively, with 12 bases between them. The CDR3 DNA sequence: TGTGCCAGCAGTGAAAACCTTATTGGGGATACGCAGTATTTT. This sequence encodes CASSENLIGDTQYF.

This clonotype was detected only a few times. The chain uses TRBV27 and TRBJ1-2, with unresolved D. V dropped 8 bases and J dropped 5 bases, with 15 bases sitting between them. The length of the CDR3 is 13 residues. Germline CDR1 reads MNHEY; CDR2 reads SMNVEV (reference sequence). CDR3 sequence (DNA): TGTGCCAGCTCCCCCGGACGGAAATATGGCTACACCTTC. Its protein product is CASSPGRKYGYTF.

This clonotype was seen more than once but under ten times. The CDR3, as DNA: TGCGCCAGCAGCCAATTTCCCAGAACCTACGAGCAGTACTTC. Amino acid sequence: CASSQFPRTYEQYF. The gene calls are TRBV4-3 and TRBJ2-7; unclear D gene. The V end was cut by 2 bases, the J end by 2 bases, with 10 bases between. The length of the CDR3 is 14 residues. In germline, CDR1 is LGHNA, CDR2 YSLEER.